This T cell receptor beta chain emerged from a study of control samples from healthy donors and cancer patients. V lost 8 bases and J 6 bases, leaving 13 bases between the germline ends. Per germline, CDR1 LNHDA and CDR2 SQIVND (reference sequence). The length of the CDR3 is 12 residues. The count of this clone is one. Produced via immunoSEQ multiplex PCR; TCRdb's table is partial and in-frame only. The data show about 120,000 clones, approximately 91% seen once. The chain uses TRBV19 and TRBJ1-2, with D hard to call. The sequenced sample consisted of blood. The receptor's source is a woman aged 18-29 years in good health. The CDR3 region is CASEGRVDGYTF. The DNA of the CDR3 is TGTGCCAGTGAAGGTAGGGTAGATGGCTACACCTTC.